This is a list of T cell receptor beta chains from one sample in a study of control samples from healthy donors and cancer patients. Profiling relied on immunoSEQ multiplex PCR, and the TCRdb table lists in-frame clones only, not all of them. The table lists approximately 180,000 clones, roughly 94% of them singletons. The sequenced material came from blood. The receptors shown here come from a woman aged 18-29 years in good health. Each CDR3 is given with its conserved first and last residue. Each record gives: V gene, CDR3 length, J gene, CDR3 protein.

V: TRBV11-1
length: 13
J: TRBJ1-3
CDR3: CASSFRAGNTIYF

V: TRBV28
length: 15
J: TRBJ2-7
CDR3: CASSKMGQGKYEQYF

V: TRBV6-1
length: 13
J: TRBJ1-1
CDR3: CASSERRDTEAFF

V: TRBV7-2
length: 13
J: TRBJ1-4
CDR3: CASSRRGSEKLFF

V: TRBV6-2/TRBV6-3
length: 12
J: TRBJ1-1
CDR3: CASSYWNTEAFF

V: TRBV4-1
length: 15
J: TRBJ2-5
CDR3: CASSQASWGTETQYF

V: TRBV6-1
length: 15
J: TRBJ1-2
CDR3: CASSEGPQGAPGYTF

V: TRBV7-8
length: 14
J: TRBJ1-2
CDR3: CASSFTGTLYGYTF

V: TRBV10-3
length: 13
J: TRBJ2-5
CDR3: CAISDRSQETQYF

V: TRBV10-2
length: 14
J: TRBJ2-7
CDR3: CASGGDRVWYEQYF

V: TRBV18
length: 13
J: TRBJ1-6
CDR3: CASSPGGDSPLHF

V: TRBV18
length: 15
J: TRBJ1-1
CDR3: CASSPPTRQPTEAFF

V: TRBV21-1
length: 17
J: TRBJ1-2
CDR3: CAGPPAGDSTCSYGYTF

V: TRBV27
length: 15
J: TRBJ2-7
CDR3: CASGPSWPENYEQYF

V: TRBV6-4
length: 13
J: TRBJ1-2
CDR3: CASRMDRNDGYTF

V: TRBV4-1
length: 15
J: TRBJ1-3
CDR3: CASSQKDREANTIYF

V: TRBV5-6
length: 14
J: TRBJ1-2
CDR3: CASINLGEDYGYTF

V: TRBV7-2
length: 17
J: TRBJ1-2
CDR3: CASSLEDRGRRGDGYTF

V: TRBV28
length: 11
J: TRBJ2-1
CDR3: CASRLGNEQFF

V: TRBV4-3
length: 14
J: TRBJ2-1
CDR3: CASSQGGASHEQFF

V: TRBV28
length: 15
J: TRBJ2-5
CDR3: CASAPLGGSKETQYF

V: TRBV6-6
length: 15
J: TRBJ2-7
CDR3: CASSYPTSGSYEQYF

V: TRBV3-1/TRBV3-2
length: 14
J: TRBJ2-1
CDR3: CASSQGSRYNEQFF

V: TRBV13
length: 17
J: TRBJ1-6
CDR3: CASSYGQGGSYNSPLHF

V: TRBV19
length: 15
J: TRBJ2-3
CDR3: CASTMGGPSTDTQYF

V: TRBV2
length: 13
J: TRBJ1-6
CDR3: CATTGGHNSPLHF

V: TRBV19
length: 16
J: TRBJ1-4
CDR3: CASSIRGRGRGEKLFF

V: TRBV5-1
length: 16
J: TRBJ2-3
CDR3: CASSPGGTSFTDTQYF

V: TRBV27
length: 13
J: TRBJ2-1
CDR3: CASSLSSYNEQFF

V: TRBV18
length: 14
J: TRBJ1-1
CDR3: CASSLVPGGTEAFF

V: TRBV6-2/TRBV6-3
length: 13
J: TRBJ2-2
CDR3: CASSNSGVGELFF

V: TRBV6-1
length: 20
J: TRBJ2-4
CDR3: CASSEAHTGGTKLGKNIQYF

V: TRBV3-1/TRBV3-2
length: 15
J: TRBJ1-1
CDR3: CASSHLRDTRTEAFF

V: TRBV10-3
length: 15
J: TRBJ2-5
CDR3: CAISEARGTQETQYF

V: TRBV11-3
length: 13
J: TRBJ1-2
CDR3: CASSSQANYGYTF

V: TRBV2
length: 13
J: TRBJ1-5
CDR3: CASSAQQQEPQHF

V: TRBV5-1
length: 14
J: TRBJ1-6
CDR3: CASSLGESNSPLHF

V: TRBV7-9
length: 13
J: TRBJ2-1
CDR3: CASSTGWSNEQFF

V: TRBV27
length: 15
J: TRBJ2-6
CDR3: CASSSSNSGANVLTF

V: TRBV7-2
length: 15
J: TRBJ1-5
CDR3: CASSLNPSVNQPQHF

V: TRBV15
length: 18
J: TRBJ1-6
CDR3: CATSRDLTGGLKWSPLHF

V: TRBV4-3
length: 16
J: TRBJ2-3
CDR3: CASSQGGRAGTDTQYF

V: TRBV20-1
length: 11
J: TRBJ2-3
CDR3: CSARITDTQYF

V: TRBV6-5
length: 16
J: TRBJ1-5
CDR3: CASSYSGTGSNQPQHF

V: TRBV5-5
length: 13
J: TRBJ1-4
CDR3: CASSFQLGEKLFF

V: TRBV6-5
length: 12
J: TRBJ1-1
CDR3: CASTRGGTEAFF

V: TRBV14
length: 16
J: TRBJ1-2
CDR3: CASSKTAGVRSYGYTF

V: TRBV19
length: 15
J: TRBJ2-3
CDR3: CASSYGLAGQNTQYF

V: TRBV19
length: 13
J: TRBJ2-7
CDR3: CASSPGHLYEQYF

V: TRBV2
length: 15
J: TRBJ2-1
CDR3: CASSTVAGLNNEQFF

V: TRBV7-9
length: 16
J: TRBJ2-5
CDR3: CASSSWLAGIGETQYF

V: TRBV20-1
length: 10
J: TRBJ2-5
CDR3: CSVVVETQYF

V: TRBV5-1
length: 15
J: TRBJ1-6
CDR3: CASSLGQGDRSPLHF

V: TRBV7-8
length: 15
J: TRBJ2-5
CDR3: CASRGGTGERETQYF

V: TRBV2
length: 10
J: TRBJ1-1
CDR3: CASKQGGAFF

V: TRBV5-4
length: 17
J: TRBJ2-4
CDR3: CASSLPTSGRAKNIQYF

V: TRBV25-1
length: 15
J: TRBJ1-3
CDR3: CASSPGRGSGNTIYF

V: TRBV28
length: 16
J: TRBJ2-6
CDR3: CASSPPRGTGANVLTF

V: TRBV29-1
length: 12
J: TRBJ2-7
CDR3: CSGGGDSYEQYF

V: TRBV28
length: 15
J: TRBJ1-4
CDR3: CASSNPGGTNEKLFF